This T cell receptor beta chain originates from a study of vaccination and CD4 T cells after COVID-19. Study-wide background: Cellular stimulation was performed using overlapping spike peptides derived from SARS-CoV-2, HCoV-NL63, HCoV-OC43 and HCoV-229E.

On this clonotype itself: Its specificity is not known.

The CDR3 has 14 amino acids. Trimming pared 6 bases from V and 5 bases from J, leaving 16 bases between. Germline CDR1 MNHNS, CDR2 SASEGT. The Oncomine TCR Beta short-read assay generated sequence data from the DNA of cultured CD4+ T cells. Genomic DNA was drawn out of CD4+ T cells grown in culture. TCRdb ran MiXCR on the PCR reads and lists one entry per CDR3 protein. The sample has about 26,000 distinct CDR3 sequences, less than 50% seen once; the top ten hold 11%. The treatment is: approximately nine-day PBMC culture with coronavirus spike peptide pools or control peptides (ViraFEST assay). Antigen-specific T cell expansion with peptide pools preceded TCR sequencing in the ViraFEST approach. The authors isolated CD4+ T cells by negative selection after 10 days of culture.

The rearrangement joins TRBV6-1 to TRBJ1-2; D might be TRBD1 (5 bases). Sequenced material: CD4+ T cells from blood, cultured in vitro. The receptor's source is a human donor who had recovered from COVID-19. CDR3 region: CASRAGKTGYGYTF. The CDR3 coding sequence is TGTGCCAGCAGAGCAGGGAAAACGGGTTATGGCTACACCTTC.